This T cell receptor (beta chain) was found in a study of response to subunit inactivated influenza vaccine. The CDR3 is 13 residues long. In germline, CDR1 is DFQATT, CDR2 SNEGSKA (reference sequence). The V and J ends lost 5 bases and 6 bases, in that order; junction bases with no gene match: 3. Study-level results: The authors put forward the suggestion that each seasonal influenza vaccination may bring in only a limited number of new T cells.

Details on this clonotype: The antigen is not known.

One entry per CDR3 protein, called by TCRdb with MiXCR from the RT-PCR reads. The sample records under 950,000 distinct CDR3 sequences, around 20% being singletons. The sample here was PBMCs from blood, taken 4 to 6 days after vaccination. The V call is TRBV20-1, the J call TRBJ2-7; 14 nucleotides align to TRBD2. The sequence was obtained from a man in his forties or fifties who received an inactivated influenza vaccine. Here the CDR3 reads CSAVTSGRVEQYF. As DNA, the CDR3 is TGCAGTGCTGTGACTAGCGGGAGGGTCGAGCAGTACTTC.